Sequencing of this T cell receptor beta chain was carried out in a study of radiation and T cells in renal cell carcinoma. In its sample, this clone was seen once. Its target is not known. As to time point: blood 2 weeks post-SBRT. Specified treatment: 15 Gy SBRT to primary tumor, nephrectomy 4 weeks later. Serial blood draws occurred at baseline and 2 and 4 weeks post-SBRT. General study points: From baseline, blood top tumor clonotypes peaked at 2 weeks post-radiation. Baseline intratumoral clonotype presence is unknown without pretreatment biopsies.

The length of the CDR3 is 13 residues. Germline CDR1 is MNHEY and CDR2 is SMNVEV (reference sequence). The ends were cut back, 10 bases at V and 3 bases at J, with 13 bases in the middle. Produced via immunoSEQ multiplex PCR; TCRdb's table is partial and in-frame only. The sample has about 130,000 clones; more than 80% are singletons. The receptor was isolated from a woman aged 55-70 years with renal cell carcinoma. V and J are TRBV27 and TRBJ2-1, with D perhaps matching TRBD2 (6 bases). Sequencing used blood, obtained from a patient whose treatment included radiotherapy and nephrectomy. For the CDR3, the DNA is TGTGCCACCCGGGGGTTGCTCTACAATGAGCAGTTCTTC. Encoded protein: CATRGLLYNEQFF.